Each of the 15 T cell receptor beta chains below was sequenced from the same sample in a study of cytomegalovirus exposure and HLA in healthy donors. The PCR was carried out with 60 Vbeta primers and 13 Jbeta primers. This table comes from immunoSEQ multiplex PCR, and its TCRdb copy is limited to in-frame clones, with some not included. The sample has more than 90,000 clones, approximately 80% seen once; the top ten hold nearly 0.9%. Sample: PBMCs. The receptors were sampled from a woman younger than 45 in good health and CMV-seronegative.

CDR3 nucleotide sequence: TGTGCCAGCAGCTCGGGACAGGGGGGAAATGGCTACACCTTC. Protein product: CASSSGQGGNGYTF. The chain has TRBV7-9 and TRBJ1-2, with 11 bases identical to TRBD1. J was trimmed by 6 bases and V by 4 bases; bases with no gene match: 4. CDR3 length: 14 residues. Germline V lookup: CDR1 SEHNR, CDR2 FQNEAQ (reference sequence).

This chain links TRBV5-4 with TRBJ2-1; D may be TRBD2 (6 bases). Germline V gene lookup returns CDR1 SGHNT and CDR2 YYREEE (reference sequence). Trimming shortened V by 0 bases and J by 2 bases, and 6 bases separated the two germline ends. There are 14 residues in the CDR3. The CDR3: CASSLAGAYNEQFF. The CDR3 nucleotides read TGTGCCAGCAGCTTGGCGGGAGCCTACAATGAGCAGTTCTTC.

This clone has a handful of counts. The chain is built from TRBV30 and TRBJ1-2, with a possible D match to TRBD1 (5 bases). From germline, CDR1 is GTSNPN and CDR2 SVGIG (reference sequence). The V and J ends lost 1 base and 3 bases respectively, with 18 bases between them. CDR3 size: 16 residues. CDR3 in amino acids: CAWSEGVRGDDYGYTF. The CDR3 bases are TGTGCCTGGAGTGAAGGGGTCCGCGGGGACGACTATGGCTACACCTTC.

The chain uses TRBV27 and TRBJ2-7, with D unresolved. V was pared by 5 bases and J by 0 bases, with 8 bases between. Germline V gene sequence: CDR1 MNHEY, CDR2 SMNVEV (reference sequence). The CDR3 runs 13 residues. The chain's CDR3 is CASSEESSYEQYF. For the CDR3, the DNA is TGTGCCAGCAGTGAGGAAAGCTCCTACGAGCAGTACTTC.

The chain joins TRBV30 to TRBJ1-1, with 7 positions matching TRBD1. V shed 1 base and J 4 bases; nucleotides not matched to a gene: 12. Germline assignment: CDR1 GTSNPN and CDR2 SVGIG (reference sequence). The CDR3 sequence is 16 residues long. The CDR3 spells CAWSEDPTGLGTEAFF. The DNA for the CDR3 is TGTGCCTGGAGTGAAGACCCGACAGGGTTGGGCACTGAAGCTTTCTTT.

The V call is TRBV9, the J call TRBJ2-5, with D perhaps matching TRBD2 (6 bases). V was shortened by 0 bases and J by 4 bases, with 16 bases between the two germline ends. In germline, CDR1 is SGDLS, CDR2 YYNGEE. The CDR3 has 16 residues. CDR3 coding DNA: TGTGCCAGCAGCGTAGCGGGAGCCGATTTGGGAGAGACCCAGTACTTC. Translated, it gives CASSVAGADLGETQYF.

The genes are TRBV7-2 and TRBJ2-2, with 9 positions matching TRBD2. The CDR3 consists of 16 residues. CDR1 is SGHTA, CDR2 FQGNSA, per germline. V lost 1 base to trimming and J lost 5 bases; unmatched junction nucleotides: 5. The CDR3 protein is CASSLVAGGLTGELFF. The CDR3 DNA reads TGTGCCAGCAGCTTAGTCGCGGGGGGGCTAACCGGGGAGCTGTTTTTT. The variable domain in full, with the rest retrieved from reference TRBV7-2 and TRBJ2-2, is GAGVSQSPSNKVTEKGKDVELRCDPISGHTALYWYRQSLGQGLEFLIYFQGNSAPDKSGLPSDRFSAERTGGSVSTLTIQRTQQEDSAVYLCASSLVAGGLTGELFFGEGSRLTVL.

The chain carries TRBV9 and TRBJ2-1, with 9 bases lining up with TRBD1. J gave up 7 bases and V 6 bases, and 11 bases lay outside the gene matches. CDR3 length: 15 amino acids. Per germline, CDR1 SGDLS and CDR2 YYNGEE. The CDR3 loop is CASTHGQGRGNEQFF. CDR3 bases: TGTGCCAGCACCCATGGACAGGGGAGGGGGAATGAGCAGTTCTTC.

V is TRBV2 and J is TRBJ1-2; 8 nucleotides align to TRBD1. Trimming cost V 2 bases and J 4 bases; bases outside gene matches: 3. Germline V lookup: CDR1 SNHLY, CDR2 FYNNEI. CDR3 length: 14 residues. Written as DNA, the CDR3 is TGTGCCAGCAGTGAACGGACAGGGCTCTATGGCTACACCTTC. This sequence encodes CASSERTGLYGYTF.

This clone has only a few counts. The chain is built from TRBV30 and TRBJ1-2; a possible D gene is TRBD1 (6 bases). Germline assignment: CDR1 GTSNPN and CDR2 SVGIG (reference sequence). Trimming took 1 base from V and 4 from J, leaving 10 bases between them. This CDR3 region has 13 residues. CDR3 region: CAWSGQAIYGYTF. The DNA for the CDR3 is TGTGCCTGGAGTGGACAGGCCATCTATGGCTACACCTTC.

As DNA, the CDR3 is TGTGCCAGCAGCTTAAAAAATTTCGCAGTGTCGAACACTGAAGCTTTCTTT. It specifies CASSLKNFAVSNTEAFF. The rearrangement uses TRBV7-2 and TRBJ1-1; D is unclear. V dropped 2 bases and J dropped 1 base, with 17 bases sitting between them. CDR1 and CDR2 (germline): SGHTA, FQGNSA. CDR3 length: 17 amino acids.

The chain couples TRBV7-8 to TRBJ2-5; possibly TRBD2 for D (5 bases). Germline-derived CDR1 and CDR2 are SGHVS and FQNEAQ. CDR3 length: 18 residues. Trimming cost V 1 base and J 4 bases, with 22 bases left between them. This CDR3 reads CASSLEGGGGRLVETQYF. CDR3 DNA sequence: TGTGCCAGCAGCTTAGAAGGTGGAGGCGGCCGTCTCGTAGAGACCCAGTACTTC.

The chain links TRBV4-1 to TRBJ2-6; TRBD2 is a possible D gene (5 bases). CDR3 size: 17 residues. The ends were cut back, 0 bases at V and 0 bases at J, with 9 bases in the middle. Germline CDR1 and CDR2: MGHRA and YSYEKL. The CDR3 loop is CASSQDRRVSGANVLTF. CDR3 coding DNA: TGCGCCAGCAGCCAAGATAGGCGGGTCTCTGGGGCCAACGTCCTGACTTTC.

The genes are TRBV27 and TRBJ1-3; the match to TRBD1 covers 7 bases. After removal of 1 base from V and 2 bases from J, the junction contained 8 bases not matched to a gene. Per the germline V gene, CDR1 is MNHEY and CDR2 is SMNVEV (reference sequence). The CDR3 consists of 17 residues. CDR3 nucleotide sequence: TGTGCCAGCAGTTTATTAGGGGCAGGGGGACCTGGAAACACCATATATTTT. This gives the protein CASSLLGAGGPGNTIYF.

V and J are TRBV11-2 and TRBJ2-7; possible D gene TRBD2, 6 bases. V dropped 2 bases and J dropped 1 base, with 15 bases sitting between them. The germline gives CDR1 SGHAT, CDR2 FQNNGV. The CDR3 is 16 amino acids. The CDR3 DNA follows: TGTGCCAGCAGCTTACCCACGGGGGAGAGATCCTACGAGCAGTACTTC. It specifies CASSLPTGERSYEQYF.